The rows below give T cell receptor beta chains drawn from one sample of a study of Tregs in tolerant kidney transplant recipients. The assay was immunoSEQ multiplex PCR, and TCRdb's table has in-frame clones only and misses some. This table has approximately 90,000 clones, 90% to 95% appearing once. The sequencing here drew on CD4+ T cells from blood (PBMCs), taken 12 months after the transplant. The receptors were sampled from a human patient who received a combined kidney and bone marrow transplant. Some T cells may be transferred from the graft donor. CDR3s include the opening cysteine and the closing phenylalanine or tryptophan. The order of the fields is J gene, clone size, V gene, D gene, CDR3 protein, CDR3 DNA. The D gene is left open where the match is weak. The size of a clone is reported for some rows only, either as once, few or many, or as a class for expanded clones.

j_gene: TRBJ2-5; abundance: .; v_gene: TRBV9; d_gene: .; CDR3aa: CASSVTSTQETQYF; CDR3nt: TGTGCCAGCAGCGTAACGTCTACCCAAGAGACCCAGTACTTC
j_gene: TRBJ1-1; abundance: once; v_gene: TRBV7-9; d_gene: .; CDR3aa: CASSPGTREAFF; CDR3nt: TGTGCCAGCAGCCCAGGGACAAGGGAAGCTTTCTTT
j_gene: TRBJ2-3; abundance: .; v_gene: TRBV9; d_gene: .; CDR3aa: CASSVGGGTTDTQYF; CDR3nt: TGTGCCAGCAGCGTAGGAGGGGGTACTACAGATACGCAGTATTTT
j_gene: TRBJ1-1; abundance: .; v_gene: TRBV28; d_gene: TRBD1; CDR3aa: CASSLSLGQGVPAEAFF; CDR3nt: TGTGCCAGCAGTTTATCCCTTGGACAGGGCGTTCCGGCTGAAGCTTTCTTT
j_gene: TRBJ2-5; abundance: .; v_gene: TRBV9; d_gene: TRBD2; CDR3aa: CASSVERGSETQYF; CDR3nt: TGTGCCAGCAGCGTAGAGCGGGGGTCAGAGACCCAGTACTTC
j_gene: TRBJ1-3; abundance: few; v_gene: TRBV7-9; d_gene: .; CDR3aa: CASSLVRGRNTIYF; CDR3nt: TGTGCCAGCAGCTTAGTCCGGGGGAGAAACACCATATATTTT
j_gene: TRBJ2-2; abundance: .; v_gene: TRBV28; d_gene: TRBD1; CDR3aa: CASSLRTGGTGELFF; CDR3nt: TGTGCCAGCAGTTTACGGACAGGGGGCACCGGGGAGCTGTTTTTT
j_gene: TRBJ2-7; abundance: .; v_gene: TRBV11-1; d_gene: .; CDR3aa: CASSLARPLEQYF; CDR3nt: TGTGCCAGCAGCTTAGCCCGTCCGTTAGAGCAGTACTTC
j_gene: TRBJ2-5; abundance: .; v_gene: TRBV27; d_gene: TRBD2; CDR3aa: CASSKLAGSFEQYF; CDR3nt: TGTGCCAGCAGTAAACTAGCGGGGTCCTTTGAGCAGTACTTC
j_gene: TRBJ2-7; abundance: .; v_gene: TRBV18; d_gene: TRBD1; CDR3aa: CASSPPGTGYPGSYEQYF; CDR3nt: TGTGCCAGCTCACCACCGGGGACAGGGTACCCGGGCTCCTACGAGCAGTACTTC
j_gene: TRBJ2-7; abundance: .; v_gene: TRBV12-5; d_gene: TRBD2; CDR3aa: CASGPPRSGDYEQYF; CDR3nt: TGTGCTAGTGGTCCCCCGCGGAGCGGGGACTACGAGCAGTACTTC
j_gene: TRBJ1-1; abundance: .; v_gene: TRBV21-1; d_gene: .; CDR3aa: CASSALLGEAFF; CDR3nt: TGTGCCAGCAGCGCCTTACTAGGTGAAGCTTTCTTT
j_gene: TRBJ2-7; abundance: .; v_gene: TRBV11-3; d_gene: .; CDR3aa: CASSLVYYEQYF; CDR3nt: TGTGCCAGCAGCTTAGTTTACTACGAGCAGTACTTC
j_gene: TRBJ2-1; abundance: .; v_gene: TRBV25-1; d_gene: TRBD1; CDR3aa: CASSSTGATQVHNEQFF; CDR3nt: TGTGCCAGCAGTTCCACAGGGGCGACACAGGTCCATAATGAGCAGTTCTTC
j_gene: TRBJ2-5; abundance: .; v_gene: TRBV5-1; d_gene: TRBD2; CDR3aa: CASSLLAGEETQYF; CDR3nt: TGCGCCAGCAGCTTGCTTGCGGGAGAGGAGACCCAGTACTTC
j_gene: TRBJ2-5; abundance: .; v_gene: TRBV29-1; d_gene: .; CDR3aa: CSVGQQETQYF; CDR3nt: TGCAGCGTAGGACAGCAAGAGACCCAGTACTTC
j_gene: TRBJ2-1; abundance: .; v_gene: TRBV7-2; d_gene: TRBD1; CDR3aa: CASSAWTGCNEQFF; CDR3nt: TGTGCCAGCAGCGCATGGACAGGGTGCAATGAGCAGTTCTTC
j_gene: TRBJ2-2; abundance: once; v_gene: TRBV7-9; d_gene: TRBD1; CDR3aa: CASSSRWERGQDTGELFF; CDR3nt: TGTGCCAGCAGCTCCAGGTGGGAAAGGGGGCAGGACACCGGGGAGCTGTTTTTT
j_gene: TRBJ2-5; abundance: few; v_gene: TRBV5-6; d_gene: TRBD2; CDR3aa: CASSLLAGGRETQYF; CDR3nt: TGTGCCAGCAGCTTACTAGCGGGGGGGCGAGAGACCCAGTACTTC
j_gene: TRBJ2-7; abundance: .; v_gene: TRBV18; d_gene: .; CDR3aa: CASSPLESSSYEQYF; CDR3nt: TGTGCCAGCTCACCATTAGAAAGTAGCTCCTACGAGCAGTACTTC
j_gene: TRBJ1-6; abundance: .; v_gene: TRBV6-1; d_gene: .; CDR3aa: CASSDQNYYSPLHF; CDR3nt: TGTGCCAGCAGTGATCAGAACTACTATTCCCCCCTCCACTTT
j_gene: TRBJ2-1; abundance: .; v_gene: TRBV4-1; d_gene: TRBD2; CDR3aa: CASSPPRAGAIGNEQFF; CDR3nt: TGCGCCAGCAGCCCCCCCCGAGCGGGAGCCATTGGGAATGAGCAGTTCTTC
j_gene: TRBJ2-5; abundance: .; v_gene: TRBV5-1; d_gene: .; CDR3aa: CASSLVLVGAYQETQYF; CDR3nt: TGCGCCAGCAGCTTGGTGCTAGTGGGAGCGTACCAAGAGACCCAGTACTTC
j_gene: TRBJ1-1; abundance: .; v_gene: TRBV5-1; d_gene: TRBD1; CDR3aa: CASSLMTGGDTEAFF; CDR3nt: TGCGCCAGCAGCTTAATGACAGGGGGGGACACTGAAGCTTTCTTT
j_gene: TRBJ2-5; abundance: .; v_gene: TRBV5-6; d_gene: .; CDR3aa: CASSLPDREGETQYF; CDR3nt: TGTGCCAGCAGCTTGCCGGACAGGGAGGGAGAGACCCAGTACTTC
j_gene: TRBJ2-7; abundance: .; v_gene: TRBV6-1; d_gene: .; CDR3aa: CASSESWGQGNYEQYF; CDR3nt: TGTGCCAGCAGTGAATCTTGGGGGCAGGGAAACTACGAGCAGTACTTC
j_gene: TRBJ2-3; abundance: .; v_gene: TRBV11-3; d_gene: TRBD2; CDR3aa: CASSYPGLGEGTDTQYF; CDR3nt: TGTGCCAGCAGCTACCCCGGACTAGGTGAGGGCACAGATACGCAGTATTTT
j_gene: TRBJ2-4; abundance: .; v_gene: TRBV14; d_gene: .; CDR3aa: CASSQVGRGAKNIQYF; CDR3nt: TGTGCCAGCAGCCAAGTCGGGAGAGGGGCCAAAAACATTCAGTACTTC
j_gene: TRBJ2-7; abundance: .; v_gene: TRBV7-2; d_gene: TRBD1; CDR3aa: CASSFGTDSYEQYF; CDR3nt: TGTGCCAGCAGCTTCGGGACAGACTCCTACGAGCAGTACTTC
j_gene: TRBJ1-1; abundance: .; v_gene: TRBV27; d_gene: .; CDR3aa: CASSLRGTEAFF; CDR3nt: TGTGCCAGCAGTTTAAGGGGTACTGAAGCTTTCTTT
j_gene: TRBJ1-2; abundance: .; v_gene: TRBV12-5; d_gene: TRBD1; CDR3aa: CASGWTGLGGYTF; CDR3nt: TGTGCTAGTGGTTGGACAGGGTTAGGTGGCTACACCTTC
j_gene: TRBJ2-5; abundance: once; v_gene: TRBV6-1; d_gene: TRBD1; CDR3aa: CASKRQGLETQYF; CDR3nt: TGTGCCAGCAAGAGACAGGGTCTAGAGACCCAGTACTTC
j_gene: TRBJ2-7; abundance: .; v_gene: TRBV19; d_gene: .; CDR3aa: CASSSPGKGSYEQYF; CDR3nt: TGTGCCAGTAGTAGCCCGGGGAAGGGATCCTACGAGCAGTACTTC
j_gene: TRBJ2-3; abundance: .; v_gene: TRBV7-3; d_gene: TRBD2; CDR3aa: CASSYLAGAGVTQYF; CDR3nt: TGTGCCAGCAGTTATTTAGCGGGGGCGGGGGTAACGCAGTATTTT
j_gene: TRBJ2-7; abundance: .; v_gene: TRBV30; d_gene: TRBD2; CDR3aa: CACCGGRGLAENSYEQYF; CDR3nt: TGTGCCTGTTGCGGGGGACGGGGACTAGCGGAAAACTCCTACGAGCAGTACTTC
j_gene: TRBJ2-7; abundance: .; v_gene: TRBV15; d_gene: .; CDR3aa: CATSRALAYYEQYF; CDR3nt: TGTGCCACCAGCAGAGCGCTAGCTTACTACGAGCAGTACTTC
j_gene: TRBJ2-7; abundance: .; v_gene: TRBV18; d_gene: TRBD2; CDR3aa: CASSPPVGLEKSEQYF; CDR3nt: TGTGCCAGCTCACCACCGGTAGGACTAGAGAAGAGCGAGCAGTACTTC
j_gene: TRBJ1-4; abundance: .; v_gene: TRBV7-9; d_gene: .; CDR3aa: CASSLHGEKLFF; CDR3nt: TGTGCCAGCAGCTTACACGGTGAAAAACTGTTTTTT
j_gene: TRBJ1-6; abundance: .; v_gene: TRBV16; d_gene: .; CDR3aa: CASSHRDYNSPLHF; CDR3nt: TGTGCCAGCAGCCACCGGGATTATAATTCACCCCTCCACTTT
j_gene: TRBJ2-5; abundance: .; v_gene: TRBV9; d_gene: TRBD2; CDR3aa: CASSKGSPGAGLETQYF; CDR3nt: TGTGCCAGCAGCAAGGGGTCTCCGGGAGCGGGATTGGAGACCCAGTACTTC
j_gene: TRBJ2-1; abundance: .; v_gene: TRBV9; d_gene: .; CDR3aa: CASSVGGGSYNEQFF; CDR3nt: TGTGCCAGCAGCGTAGGCGGGGGCAGTTACAATGAGCAGTTCTTC
j_gene: TRBJ2-7; abundance: .; v_gene: TRBV18; d_gene: .; CDR3aa: CASSPGGSYEQYF; CDR3nt: TGTGCCAGCTCACCAGGGGGGAGCTACGAGCAGTACTTC
j_gene: TRBJ1-3; abundance: .; v_gene: TRBV18; d_gene: .; CDR3aa: CASSPFPRSSGNTIYF; CDR3nt: TGTGCCAGCTCACCTTTCCCTCGGAGCTCTGGAAACACCATATATTTT
j_gene: TRBJ2-5; abundance: .; v_gene: TRBV6-1; d_gene: .; CDR3aa: CASSEQGPETQYF; CDR3nt: TGTGCCAGCAGTGAACAGGGTCCAGAGACCCAGTACTTC
j_gene: TRBJ2-5; abundance: .; v_gene: TRBV11-3; d_gene: .; CDR3aa: CASSPAYQETQYF; CDR3nt: TGTGCCAGCAGCCCAGCGTACCAAGAGACCCAGTACTTC
j_gene: TRBJ2-5; abundance: .; v_gene: TRBV11-3; d_gene: .; CDR3aa: CASTRRAPEQETQYF; CDR3nt: TGTGCCAGCACCCGCAGGGCACCCGAACAAGAGACCCAGTACTTC